This T cell receptor (beta chain) was found in a study of OX40 agonist ivuxolimab in advanced cancers. Looking at the study overall: An agonistic human IgG2 monoclonal antibody against OX40 (CD134) was given.

CDR3 length: 15 amino acids. Germline lookup yields CDR1 MNHNS and CDR2 SASEGT. Deletions cut 3 bases from V and 3 bases from J, with 12 bases between. Clones were read by immunoSEQ multiplex PCR, and TCRdb kept only the in-frame ones, dropping some. The table records roughly 99,000 clones, 91% of them present only once. The origin of this receptor is an adult with an advanced solid tumor such as melanoma, head and neck, liver or kidney cancer. The sequences come from CD4+ or CD8+ T cells sorted from blood, collected in a trial of the OX40 agonist ivuxolimab. This sequence joins TRBV6-1 and TRBJ1-5; D call uncertain. In DNA form, the CDR3 reads TGTGCCAGCAGTGAGGGAGGAGGGAACAATCAGCCCCAGCATTTT. Its translation: CASSEGGGNNQPQHF.